Listed here are 10 T cell receptor beta chains from one sample, sequenced in a study of cytomegalovirus exposure and HLA in healthy donors listed by TCRdb under 2017. Library creation used the immunoSEQ multiplex PCR assay. The immuneACCESS repertoire file appears here via TCRdb, limited to in-frame rearrangements. These files lack a portion of the clones; in checked studies, under half of the deficit traces to unresolved V genes, and the cause of the others is not known. This sample comprises roughly 150,000 clones, approximately 80% of them detected only once. The ten largest account for 2% to 2.5% of the sample. Sequencing was performed on PBMCs. Receptors were obtained from a man aged 25-45 years in good health and CMV-seropositive.

J is TRBJ2-2 and V is TRBV5-6, with 8 bases fitting TRBD1. With 4 bases clipped from V and 6 bases from J, the junction kept 8 bases outside the gene matches. The CDR3 is 15 residues long. Germline V gene sequence: CDR1 SGHDT, CDR2 YYEEEE. CDR3 loop: CASSETGVEPGELFF. The CDR3 DNA reads as TGTGCCAGCAGCGAGACAGGGGTTGAGCCCGGGGAGCTGTTTTTT.

This clone appeared a single time. The J gene is TRBJ2-7, the V gene TRBV27; D may be TRBD2 (5 bases). The germline V gene encodes CDR1 MNHEY and CDR2 SMNVEV (reference sequence). The germline V and J ends were trimmed by 6 bases and 6 bases, with 21 bases remaining between them. The CDR3 sequence is 15 residues long. The CDR3 coding sequence is TGTGCCAGCAGGACAAACGGGATCCACCGGAGCGAGCAGTACTTC. Translated, it gives CASRTNGIHRSEQYF.

The chain uses TRBV7-3 and TRBJ1-1; tentative D call: TRBD1 (5 bases). With 0 bases removed from V and 1 base from J, the gap between germline ends came to 18 bases. CDR3 size: 18 residues. CDR1 and CDR2 (germline): SGHTA, FQGTGA. The CDR3 spells CASSLTGGWTEANTEAFF. The CDR3 DNA reads TGTGCCAGCAGCTTAACGGGGGGTTGGACTGAGGCGAACACTGAAGCTTTCTTT.

The gene calls are TRBV13 and TRBJ2-7; 13 nucleotides align to TRBD2. J lost 2 bases, V lost 4 bases, and 11 bases had no gene match. Germline-derived CDR1 and CDR2 are PRHDT and FYEKMQ (reference sequence). There are 18 residues in the CDR3. This chain's CDR3 is CASSSRLAGGPSAYEQYF. The CDR3 DNA reads as TGTGCCAGCAGCTCAAGACTAGCGGGGGGACCCAGCGCCTACGAGCAGTACTTC.

The rearrangement uses TRBV7-9 and TRBJ2-7; D is perhaps TRBD2 (6 bases). The CDR3 extends over 15 amino acids. Germline CDR1 reads SEHNR; CDR2 reads FQNEAQ (reference sequence). V lost 1 base and J 0 bases, leaving 10 bases between the germline ends. The CDR3 region has the DNA TGTGCCAGCAGCTTAGTCTTAGCGGTCTCCTACGAGCAGTACTTC. It translates to CASSLVLAVSYEQYF.

The chain recombines TRBV6-4 with TRBJ1-1; TRBD1 aligns across 9 bases. This CDR3 contains 15 residues. Germline assignment: CDR1 MRHNA and CDR2 SNTAGT. The trim removed 0 bases at V and 6 bases at J, leaving 5 bases unmatched. CDR3 protein: CASSDSTGGNAEAFF. For the CDR3, the DNA is TGTGCCAGCAGTGACTCGACAGGGGGTAACGCTGAAGCTTTCTTT.

The J gene is TRBJ1-6, the V gene TRBV5-1, with D unresolved. The CDR3 loop spans 14 amino acids. CDR1 is SGHRS and CDR2 is YFSETQ in the germline V gene. Trimming shortened V by 4 bases and J by 7 bases, and 12 bases separated the two germline ends. The CDR3, as DNA: TGCGCCAGCAGCGACGGGATTATAAATTCACCCCTCCACTTT. Encoded protein: CASSDGIINSPLHF.

V gene TRBV20-1 combines with J gene TRBJ2-1; D gene uncertain. CDR1 and CDR2 (germline): DFQATT, SNEGSKA (reference sequence). With 3 bases removed from V and 5 bases from J, the gap between germline ends came to 5 bases. The CDR3 sequence is 11 residues long. Here the CDR3 DNA reads TGCAGTGCTAGCACAAACAATGAGCAGTTCTTC. It translates to CSASTNNEQFF.

DNA of the CDR3: TGTGCCAGTAGTATACTCGGGGACTACGAGCAGTACTTC. This sequence encodes CASSILGDYEQYF. The chain is built from TRBV19 and TRBJ2-7, with D perhaps TRBD2 (5 bases). The CDR3 has 13 amino acids. The V end was cut by 2 bases, the J end by 3 bases, with 8 bases between. CDR1 LNHDA and CDR2 SQIVND come from the germline V gene (reference sequence).

The V call is TRBV19, the J call TRBJ1-3, with D unresolved. Deletions cut 7 bases from V and 4 bases from J, with 11 bases between. The CDR3 runs to 13 residues. Germline V gene sequence: CDR1 LNHDA, CDR2 SQIVND (reference sequence). The CDR3 loop reads CASNPTGGNTIYF. The CDR3 DNA reads TGTGCCAGTAACCCTACGGGAGGAAACACCATATATTTT.